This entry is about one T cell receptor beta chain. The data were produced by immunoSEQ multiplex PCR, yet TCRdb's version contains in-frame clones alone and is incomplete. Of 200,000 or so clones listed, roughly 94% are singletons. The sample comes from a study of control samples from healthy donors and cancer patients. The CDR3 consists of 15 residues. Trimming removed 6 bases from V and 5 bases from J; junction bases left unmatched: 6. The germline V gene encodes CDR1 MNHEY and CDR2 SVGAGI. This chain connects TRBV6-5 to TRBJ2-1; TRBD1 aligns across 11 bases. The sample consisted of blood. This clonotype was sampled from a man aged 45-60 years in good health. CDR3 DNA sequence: TGTGCCAGCAGCCTGGGACAGGGGGTACACAATGAGCAGTTCTTC. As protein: CASSLGQGVHNEQFF.